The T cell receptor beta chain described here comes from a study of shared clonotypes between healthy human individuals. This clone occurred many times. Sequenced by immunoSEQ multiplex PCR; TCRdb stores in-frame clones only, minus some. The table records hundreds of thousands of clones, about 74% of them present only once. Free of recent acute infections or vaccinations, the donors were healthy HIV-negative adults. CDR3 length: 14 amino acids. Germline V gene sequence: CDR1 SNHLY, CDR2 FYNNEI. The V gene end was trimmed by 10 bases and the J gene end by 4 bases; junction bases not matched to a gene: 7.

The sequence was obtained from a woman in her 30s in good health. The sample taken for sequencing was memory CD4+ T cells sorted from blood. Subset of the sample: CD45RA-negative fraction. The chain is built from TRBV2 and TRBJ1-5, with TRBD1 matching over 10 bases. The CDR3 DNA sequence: TGTGCCATGGGAGGACAGGGGGGGAATCAGCCCCAGCATTTT. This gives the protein CAMGGQGGNQPQHF.